What follows are 16 T cell receptor beta chains derived from one specimen sequenced in a study of cytomegalovirus exposure and HLA in healthy donors. The PCR ran on 60 Vbeta and 13 Jbeta primers. TCRdb's table, derived via immunoSEQ multiplex PCR, lists solely in-frame clones and lacks some. The sample holds 150,000 to 200,000 clones; around 83% are singletons and the top ten take around 1%. Sample: PBMCs. The receptors originated from a woman in her 40s in good health and CMV-seronegative.

This chain joins TRBV2 and TRBJ2-5; TRBD2 matches at 7 bases. J was trimmed by 4 bases and V by 3 bases; bases with no gene match: 5. Germline V gene data show CDR1 as SNHLY and CDR2 as FYNNEI. The CDR3 is 14 amino acids. The CDR3 is CASSDRLAGETQYF. CDR3 nucleotides: TGTGCCAGCAGTGATCGGTTAGCGGGAGAGACCCAGTACTTC. The full variable domain, in which reference TRBV2 and TRBJ2-5 provide the parts outside the CDR3, is EPEVTQTPSHQVTQMGQEVILRCVPISNHLYFYWYRQILGQKVEFLVSFYNNEISEKSEIFDDQFSVERPDGSNFTLKIRSTKLEDSAMYFCASSDRLAGETQYFGPGTRLLVL.

Details on this clone: This specimen includes other DNA sequences encoding the same CDR3. This sequence joins TRBV11-2 and TRBJ2-6; D is perhaps TRBD2 (5 bases). This CDR3 has 15 amino acids. Germline assignment: CDR1 SGHAT and CDR2 FQNNGV. The germline V and J ends were trimmed by 5 bases and 1 base, with 9 bases remaining between them. The CDR3 DNA reads TGTGCCAGCAGCCTAAGAGGGTCTGGGGCCAACGTCCTGACTTTC. Translation: CASSLRGSGANVLTF. The full variable domain, rest sourced from reference TRBV11-2 and TRBJ2-6, is EAGVAQSPRYKIIEKRQSVAFWCNPISGHATLYWYQQILGQGPKLLIQFQNNGVVDDSQLPKDRFSAERLKGVDSTLKIQPAKLEDSAVYLCASSLRGSGANVLTFGAGSRLTVL.

The chain recombines TRBV19 with TRBJ2-1, with no clear D. The germline V and J ends were trimmed by 5 bases and 0 bases, with 14 bases remaining between them. The CDR3 totals 16 residues. From germline, CDR1 is LNHDA and CDR2 SQIVND (reference sequence). The CDR3 bases are TGTGCCAGTAGTGTATTTGGCGGTAGCTCCTACAATGAGCAGTTCTTC. It is translated as CASSVFGGSSYNEQFF.

The chain uses TRBV11-3 and TRBJ2-7, with TRBD2 matching over 13 bases. Germline V gives CDR1 SGHNT, CDR2 YENEEA. This CDR3 is built from 17 residues. J was trimmed by 2 bases and V by 5 bases; bases with no gene match: 9. The CDR3 here is CASSARTSGRRAYEQYF. The CDR3 coding sequence is TGTGCCAGCAGCGCAAGGACTAGCGGGAGAAGGGCCTACGAGCAGTACTTC.

In its sample, this clone was seen a few times. CDR3 residues: CASSRSAGGPIEQFF. The CDR3, as DNA: TGTGCCAGCAGCCGTTCAGCGGGAGGGCCAATTGAGCAGTTCTTC. This chain uses TRBV11-3 with TRBJ2-1; 10 nucleotides agree with TRBD2. V lost 5 bases to trimming and J lost 9 bases; unmatched junction nucleotides: 10. Germline V lookup: CDR1 SGHNT, CDR2 YENEEA. The CDR3 has 15 amino acids. Full variable domain (rest looked up from reference TRBV11-3 and TRBJ2-1): EAGVVQSPRYKIIEKKQPVAFWCNPISGHNTLYWYLQNLGQGPELLIRYENEEAVDDSQLPKDRFSAERLKGVDSTLKIQPAELGDSAVYLCASSRSAGGPIEQFFGPGTRLTVL.

This clone was picked up one time. V usage is TRBV7-8 and J usage is TRBJ2-5; 9 positions agree with TRBD2. Trimming at V came to 5 bases and at J to 5 bases, leaving 15 bases not matched to a gene. CDR1 is SGHVS and CDR2 is FQNEAQ in the germline V gene. The CDR3 extends over 17 amino acids. The CDR3 protein is CASSRGGGGRAPETQYF. The CDR3 nucleotides are TGTGCCAGCAGCCGAGGGGGGGGCGGGAGGGCCCCCGAGACCCAGTACTTC.

V usage is TRBV6-1 and J usage is TRBJ2-7; weak D call: TRBD2 (6 bases). This CDR3 comprises 13 residues. CDR1 MNHNS and CDR2 SASEGT come from the germline V gene. Trimming stripped 8 bases from V and 7 bases from J, with 18 bases between. This CDR3 reads CASLLSPRGEQYV. The DNA of the CDR3 is TGTGCCAGCCTCCTCTCCCCCCGGGGGGAGCAGTACGTC.

V usage is TRBV11-3 and J usage is TRBJ2-7; D call uncertain. CDR3 length: 16 residues. CDR1 and CDR2 (germline): SGHNT, YENEEA. Trimming took 3 bases from V and 0 from J, leaving 15 bases between them. The CDR3 region is CASSFPWANSSYEQYF. The CDR3 region has the DNA TGTGCCAGCAGCTTTCCCTGGGCTAATAGCTCCTACGAGCAGTACTTC.

V and J are TRBV11-2 and TRBJ1-1; D is possibly TRBD1 (6 bases). V was clipped by 0 bases and J by 6 bases, with 8 bases between them. CDR3 length: 13 amino acids. Germline loops: CDR1 SGHAT, CDR2 FQNNGV. This chain's CDR3 is CASSLEQGSEAFF. In DNA form, the CDR3 reads TGTGCCAGCAGCTTAGAACAGGGTTCTGAAGCTTTCTTT. The complete variable domain, with remaining parts taken from reference TRBV11-2 and TRBJ1-1, reads EAGVAQSPRYKIIEKRQSVAFWCNPISGHATLYWYQQILGQGPKLLIQFQNNGVVDDSQLPKDRFSAERLKGVDSTLKIQPAKLEDSAVYLCASSLEQGSEAFFGQGTRLTVV.

This clone was picked up one time. J is TRBJ1-1 and V is TRBV7-2; no clear D. Germline CDR1 and CDR2: SGHTA and FQGNSA. The V end was cut by 0 bases, the J end by 7 bases, with 9 bases between. The CDR3 is 13 amino acids. This chain's CDR3 is CASSLAYAGEAFF. CDR3 in DNA: TGTGCCAGCAGCTTAGCGTATGCGGGTGAAGCTTTCTTT.

The chain uses TRBV6-5 and TRBJ2-7; 7 nucleotides agree with TRBD2. CDR3 length equals 15 residues. Losses at the gene ends were 6 bases for V and 7 bases for J; bases not matched to a gene: 15. Germline loops: CDR1 MNHEY, CDR2 SVGAGI. The CDR3 is CASRALAGGSREQYF. The CDR3 region has the DNA TGTGCCAGCAGGGCTCTAGCTGGCGGGAGTAGGGAGCAGTACTTC.

The V gene is TRBV9, the J gene TRBJ2-1; the D gene is possibly TRBD2 (5 bases). Germline CDR1 reads SGDLS; CDR2 reads YYNGEE. CDR3 size: 15 residues. With 4 bases removed from V and 6 bases from J, the gap between germline ends came to 17 bases. CDR3 in DNA: TGTGCCAGCAGCACCGGGCCCAGCGGCCTCAATGAGCAGTTCTTC. This gives the protein CASSTGPSGLNEQFF.

V is TRBV5-6 and J is TRBJ2-1; D might be TRBD2 (5 bases). There are 14 residues in the CDR3. The ends were cut back, 6 bases at V and 3 bases at J, with 13 bases in the middle. In germline, CDR1 is SGHDT, CDR2 YYEEEE. The CDR3 coding sequence is TGTGCCAGCACTCGTGGGAGTGGCTACAATGAGCAGTTCTTC. Translation: CASTRGSGYNEQFF.

This chain uses TRBV18 with TRBJ2-4, with TRBD1 as a possible D gene (5 bases). The germline gives CDR1 KGHSH, CDR2 LQKENI. This CDR3 is 15 amino acids long. V was clipped by 1 base and J by 10 bases, with 17 bases between them. Here the CDR3 reads CASSPLSAGKDIQYF. The CDR3 DNA reads as TGTGCCAGCTCACCACTCTCGGCAGGGAAGGATATTCAGTACTTC.

This clone was detected a few times. The V gene is TRBV7-8, the J gene TRBJ2-1; TRBD1 matches at 10 bases. Germline CDR1 is SGHVS and CDR2 is FQNEAQ. The CDR3 is 17 residues long. After removal of 3 bases from V and 7 bases from J, the junction contained 12 bases not matched to a gene. CDR3 amino acids: CASSFRTGGFRANEQFF. As DNA, the CDR3 is TGTGCCAGCAGCTTTCGGACAGGGGGATTCCGCGCTAATGAGCAGTTCTTC. Supplemented by reference TRBV7-8 and TRBJ2-1, the full variable domain reads GAGVSQSPRYKVAKRGQDVALRCDPISGHVSLFWYQQALGQGPEFLTYFQNEAQLDKSGLPSDRFFAERPEGSVSTLKIQRTQQEDSAVYLCASSFRTGGFRANEQFFGPGTRLTVL.

The chain couples TRBV11-1 to TRBJ2-1; D gene unclear. The CDR3 length is 10 residues. Trimming shortened V by 5 bases and J by 13 bases, and 9 bases separated the two germline ends. Germline V gene sequence: CDR1 SGHAT, CDR2 FQDESV (reference sequence). CDR3 protein: CASSGTIQFF. In nucleotides, the CDR3 is TGTGCCAGCAGCGGTACAATACAGTTCTTC.